This T cell receptor (beta chain) was obtained from a study of monozygotic twins with inflammatory bowel disease. Notes on the study in general: Lower sharing of clonotypes with other individuals was seen in IBD patients than in healthy twins. This was most marked in patients showing signs of disease activity.

Of note for this clonotype: Its cognate antigen is unknown.

Per-sample cDNA came from eight separate reactions. TCRdb reprocessed the 5' RACE reads; each CDR3 protein has one entry and no DNA is given. This table lists some 160,000 distinct CDR3 sequences. The CDR3 totals 16 residues. Germline CDR1 reads KGHSH; CDR2 reads LQKENI. Blood was collected, roughly 2.5 ml per donor. Total RNA was isolated from whole blood without T cell sorting. The chain recombines TRBV18 with TRBJ1-5; the D call from TCRdb, TRBD1, cannot be confirmed without DNA. This TCR derives from a human donor with ulcerative colitis or Crohn's disease, or a healthy co-twin of an affected twin (not recorded which). The specimen was blood. The CDR3 region is CASSRERQGSNQPQHF.